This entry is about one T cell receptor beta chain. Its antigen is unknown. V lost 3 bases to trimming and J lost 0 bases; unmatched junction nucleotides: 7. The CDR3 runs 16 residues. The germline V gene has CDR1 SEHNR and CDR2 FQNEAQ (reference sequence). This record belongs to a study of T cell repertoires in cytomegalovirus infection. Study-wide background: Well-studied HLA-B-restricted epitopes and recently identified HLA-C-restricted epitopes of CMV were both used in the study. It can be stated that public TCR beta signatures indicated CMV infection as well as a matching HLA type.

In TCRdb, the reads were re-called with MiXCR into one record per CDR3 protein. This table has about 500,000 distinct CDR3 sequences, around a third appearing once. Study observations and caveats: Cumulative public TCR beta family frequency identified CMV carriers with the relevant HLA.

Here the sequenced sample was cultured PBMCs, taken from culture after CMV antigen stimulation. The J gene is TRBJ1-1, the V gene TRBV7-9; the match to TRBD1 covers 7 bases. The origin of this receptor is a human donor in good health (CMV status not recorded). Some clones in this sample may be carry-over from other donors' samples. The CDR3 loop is CASSLTGNYLNTEAFF. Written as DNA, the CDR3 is TGTGCCAGCAGCTTGACAGGGAATTACCTGAACACTGAAGCTTTCTTT.